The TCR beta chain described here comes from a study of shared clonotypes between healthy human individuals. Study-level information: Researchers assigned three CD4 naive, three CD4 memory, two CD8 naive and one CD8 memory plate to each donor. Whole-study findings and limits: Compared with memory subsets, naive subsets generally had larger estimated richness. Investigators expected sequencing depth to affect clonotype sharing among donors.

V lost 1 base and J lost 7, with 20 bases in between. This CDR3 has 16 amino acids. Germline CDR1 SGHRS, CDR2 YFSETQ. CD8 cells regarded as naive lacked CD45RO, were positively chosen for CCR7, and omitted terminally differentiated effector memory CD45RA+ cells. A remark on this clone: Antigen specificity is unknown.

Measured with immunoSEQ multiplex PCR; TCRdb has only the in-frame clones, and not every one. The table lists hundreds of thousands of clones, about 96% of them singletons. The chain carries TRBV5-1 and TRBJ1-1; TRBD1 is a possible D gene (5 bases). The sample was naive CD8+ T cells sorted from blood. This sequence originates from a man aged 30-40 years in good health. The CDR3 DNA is TGCGCCAGCAGCTTGCTACAGGCTGGATCAGGGTATGAAGCTTTCTTT. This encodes CASSLLQAGSGYEAFF.